The 9 T cell receptor beta chains listed next were all sequenced from one sample in a study of T cells in Graves' hyperthyroidism and ophthalmopathy. RNA transcripts yielded amplified TCR beta CDR3 regions. RT-PCR in the first round (using the HTBI primer set) targeted the TCR CDR3. TCRdb reprocessed the multiplex PCR reads with MiXCR, giving one entry per CDR3 protein. The sample holds roughly 380,000 distinct CDR3 sequences; 11% to 15% are singletons and the top ten take roughly 11%. The sequenced sample consisted of blood. Receptors were obtained from a woman aged 55-70 years with Graves' hyperthyroidism.

This clonotype was counted a few times. The V call is TRBV19, the J call TRBJ2-2, with D maybe TRBD2 (7 bases). CDR3 length: 14 residues. Per the germline V gene, CDR1 is LNHDA and CDR2 is SQIVND (reference sequence). Trimming took 4 bases from V and 6 from J, leaving 12 bases between them. CDR3 region: CASSTGGLSGELFF. CDR3 nucleotide sequence: TGTGCCAGTAGTACGGGGGGCCTTTCCGGGGAGCTGTTTTTT.

In its sample, this clonotype was seen many times. The J gene is TRBJ2-7, the V gene TRBV20-1, with D perhaps matching TRBD1 (6 bases). The CDR3 length is 14 residues. The germline V gene encodes CDR1 DFQATT and CDR2 SNEGSKA (reference sequence). V lost 4 bases to trimming and J lost 0 bases, with 13 bases between them. CDR3 sequence: CSATGTSFSYEQYF. As DNA, the CDR3 is TGCAGTGCTACCGGGACATCTTTCTCCTACGAGCAGTACTTC.

This clonotype has at least ten counts. The rearrangement joins TRBV30 to TRBJ1-1; D might be TRBD1 (5 bases). In germline, CDR1 is GTSNPN, CDR2 SVGIG (reference sequence). Trimming cost V 6 bases and J 5 bases, with 10 bases left between them. The CDR3 sequence is 11 residues long. The CDR3 reads CACRENTEAFF. The CDR3 region has the DNA TGTGCCTGCAGGGAAAATACTGAAGCTTTCTTT.

The rearrangement links TRBV4-1 to TRBJ2-1; a weak D match, TRBD2 (6 bases). Germline loops: CDR1 MGHRA, CDR2 YSYEKL. The CDR3 extends over 16 amino acids. Trimming shortened V by 0 bases and J by 4 bases, and 13 bases separated the two germline ends. The CDR3 sequence is CASSQDLLGGYNEQFF. In nucleotides, the CDR3 is TGCGCCAGCAGCCAAGATCTATTGGGGGGTTACAATGAGCAGTTCTTC.

This clonotype was recorded a few times. The chain links TRBV12-3 or TRBV12-4 to TRBJ1-4; D gene ambiguous. V lost 5 bases and J 7 bases, leaving 14 bases between the germline ends. This CDR3 region has 14 residues. The CDR3 protein is CASSLTLSAEKLFF. The CDR3 nucleotides are TGTGCCAGCAGTCTGACTCTATCGGCTGAAAAACTGTTTTTT.

This clonotype was seen ten or more times. The V call is TRBV6-6, the J call TRBJ2-1; D is perhaps TRBD1 (6 bases). CDR1 is MNHNY, CDR2 SVGAGI, per germline (reference sequence). CDR3 size: 16 residues. V lost 2 bases and J 0 bases, leaving 11 bases between the germline ends. CDR3 sequence (DNA): TGTGCCAGCAGTTACCTCGACAGGAGCTCCTACAATGAGCAGTTCTTC. Residues: CASSYLDRSSYNEQFF.

This clonotype was counted a few times. The V gene is TRBV20-1, the J gene TRBJ1-5; D is ambiguous. Germline lookup yields CDR1 DFQATT and CDR2 SNEGSKA (reference sequence). The CDR3 sequence is 13 residues long. V lost 5 bases and J 4 bases, leaving 12 bases between the germline ends. DNA of the CDR3: TGCAGTGCTTGGAGCAGCAATAATCAGCCCCAGCATTTT. Translated, it gives CSAWSSNNQPQHF.

This clonotype occurred many times. The V call is TRBV30, the J call TRBJ1-1; D remains ambiguous. Germline lookup yields CDR1 GTSNPN and CDR2 SVGIG (reference sequence). V was pared by 0 bases and J by 1 base, with 9 bases between. This CDR3 has 14 residues. The CDR3 here is CAWSVKQKNTEAFF. CDR3 DNA: TGTGCCTGGAGTGTAAAACAGAAGAACACTGAAGCTTTCTTT. Combining the CDR3 with reference TRBV30 and TRBJ1-1 gives the whole variable domain SQTIHQWPATLVQPVGSPLSLECTVEGTSNPNLYWYRQAAGRGLQLLFYSVGIGQISSEVPQNLSASRPQDRQFILSSKKLLLSDSGFYLCAWSVKQKNTEAFFGQGTRLTVV.

This clonotype was observed many times. V is TRBV5-1 and J is TRBJ2-3; TRBD2 is a possible D gene (7 bases). CDR1 and CDR2 from the germline V gene are SGHRS and YFSETQ. The CDR3 length is 15 residues. Trimming removed 5 bases at V and 3 bases at J, with 16 bases between. The DNA of the CDR3 is TGCGCCAGCAGTTCTACGGGGGGCATGACAGATACGCAGTATTTT. It codes for CASSSTGGMTDTQYF.